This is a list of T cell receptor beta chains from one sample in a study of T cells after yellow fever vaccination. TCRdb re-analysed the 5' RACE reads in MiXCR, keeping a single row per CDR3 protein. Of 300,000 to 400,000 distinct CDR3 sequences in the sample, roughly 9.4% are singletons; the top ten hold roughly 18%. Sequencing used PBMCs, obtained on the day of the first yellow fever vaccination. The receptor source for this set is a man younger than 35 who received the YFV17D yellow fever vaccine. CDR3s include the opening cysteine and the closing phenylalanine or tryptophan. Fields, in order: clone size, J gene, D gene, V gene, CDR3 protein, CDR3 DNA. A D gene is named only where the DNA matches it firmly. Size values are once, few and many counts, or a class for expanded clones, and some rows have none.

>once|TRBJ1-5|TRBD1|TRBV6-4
CASRTQRGQGTPSNQPQHF
TGTGCCAGCAGGACCCAAAGGGGACAGGGGACGCCTAGCAATCAGCCCCAGCATTTT
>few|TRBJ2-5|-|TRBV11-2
CASSLGSNRRQETQYF
TGTGCCAGCAGCTTAGGGTCCAATCGTCGTCAAGAGACCCAGTACTTC
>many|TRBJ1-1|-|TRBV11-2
CASSLDLGGLFYTEAFF
TGTGCCAGCAGCTTAGATCTGGGGGGTCTTTTTTACACTGAAGCTTTCTTT
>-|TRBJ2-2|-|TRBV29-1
CSNWCPTEASVNTGELFF
TGCAGCAATTGGTGCCCCACGGAAGCGAGCGTTAACACCGGGGAGCTGTTTTTT
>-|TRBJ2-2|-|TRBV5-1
CASSLVDSKTGELFF
TGCGCCAGCAGCTTGGTTGATTCAAAAACCGGGGAGCTGTTTTTT
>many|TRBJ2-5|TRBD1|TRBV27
CASSAWTGVGETQYF
TGTGCCAGCAGTGCATGGACAGGGGTCGGGGAGACCCAGTACTTC
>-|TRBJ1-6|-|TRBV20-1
CSASDSEGSTSGNSPLHF
TGCAGTGCTAGTGATAGTGAGGGGTCTACATCGGGAAATTCACCCCTCCACTTT
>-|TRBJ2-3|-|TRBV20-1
CSASGAGAQVSDTQYF
TGCAGTGCTAGCGGGGCGGGGGCCCAAGTATCAGATACGCAGTATTTT
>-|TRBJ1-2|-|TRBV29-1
CSVRDTYGYTF
TGCAGCGTCAGGGACACCTATGGCTACACCTTC
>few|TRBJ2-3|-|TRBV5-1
CASSRDQGRSDTQYF
TGCGCCAGCAGCCGGGACCAAGGCAGATCAGATACGCAGTATTTT
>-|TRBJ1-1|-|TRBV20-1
CSAWGGNTEAFF
TGCAGTGCTTGGGGGGGGAACACTGAAGCTTTCTTT
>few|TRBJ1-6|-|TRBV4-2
CASSQQDPYNSPLHF
TGTGCCAGCAGCCAGCAGGACCCATATAATTCACCCCTCCACTTT
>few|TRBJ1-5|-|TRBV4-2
CASSHFPRGANNQPQHF
TGTGCCAGCAGCCATTTCCCACGGGGGGCGAACAATCAGCCCCAGCATTTT
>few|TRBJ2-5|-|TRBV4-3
CASSHLDSRGGETQYF
TGCGCCAGCAGCCACTTGGACAGTAGGGGCGGAGAGACCCAGTACTTC
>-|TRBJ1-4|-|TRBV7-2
CASSLWLNEKLFF
TGTGCCAGCAGCTTATGGTTAAATGAAAAACTGTTTTTT
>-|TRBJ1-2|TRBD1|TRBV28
CASSPRQGIVYGYTF
TGTGCCAGCAGTCCACGACAGGGGATTGTATATGGCTACACCTTC
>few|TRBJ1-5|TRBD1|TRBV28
CASSSPTGAADQPQHF
TGTGCCAGCAGTTCCCCCACAGGGGCGGCGGATCAGCCCCAGCATTTT
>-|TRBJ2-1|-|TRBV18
CASSPGGGPSYNEQFF
TGTGCCAGCTCACCGGGCGGGGGCCCGTCCTACAATGAGCAGTTCTTC
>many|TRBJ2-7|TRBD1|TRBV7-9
CASSLGTGDEQYF
TGTGCCAGCAGCTTAGGGACAGGGGACGAGCAGTACTTC
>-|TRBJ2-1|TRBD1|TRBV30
CAWTGGGEQFF
TGTGCCTGGACAGGGGGCGGTGAGCAGTTCTTC